A single sample is the source of the 28 T cell receptor beta chains below, sequenced in a study of blood T cell repertoires in COVID-19. Sequencing was performed with immunoSEQ multiplex PCR; in TCRdb, only in-frame clones are kept and a portion is missing. Of fewer than 75,000 clones detected, 90% to 95% appear once; the ten largest clones hold approximately 4.6%. The specimen sequenced was peripheral blood. The receptor set was obtained from a man in his fifties or sixties with active COVID-19.

The V gene is TRBV28, the J gene TRBJ2-5; 12 bases line up with TRBD1. The CDR3 length is 16 residues. J was trimmed by 4 bases and V by 4 bases; bases with no gene match: 7. The germline V gene has CDR1 MDHEN and CDR2 SYDVKM. The chain's CDR3 is CASSSPGTGGRETQYF. CDR3 in DNA: TGTGCCAGCAGTTCCCCCGGGACAGGGGGCCGAGAGACCCAGTACTTC. The entire variable domain, with the rest obtained from reference TRBV28 and TRBJ2-5, is as follows: DVKVTQSSRYLVKRTGEKVFLECVQDMDHENMFWYRQDPGLGLRLIYFSYDVKMKEKGDIPEGYSVSREKKERFSLILESASTNQTSMYLCASSSPGTGGRETQYFGPGTRLLVL.

This chain connects TRBV5-1 to TRBJ2-1, with 9 bases identical to TRBD2. The CDR3 loop spans 15 amino acids. The V gene end was trimmed by 4 bases and the J gene end by 9 bases; junction bases not matched to a gene: 11. CDR1 SGHRS and CDR2 YFSETQ come from the germline V gene. CDR3 sequence reads: CASSPAGLAGTEQFF. CDR3 DNA sequence: TGCGCCAGCAGCCCGGCCGGGCTAGCGGGAACTGAGCAGTTCTTC. Based on the CDR3 plus reference TRBV5-1 and TRBJ2-1, the full variable domain is KAGVTQTPRYLIKTRGQQVTLSCSPISGHRSVSWYQQTPGQGLQFLFEYFSETQRNKGNFPGRFSGRQFSNSRSEMNVSTLELGDSALYLCASSPAGLAGTEQFFGPGTRLTVL.

V gene TRBV23-1 combines with J gene TRBJ1-1; D is possibly TRBD1 (5 bases). Being an ORF, TRBV23-1 has a function that is uncertain. This CDR3 spans 19 amino acids. V dropped 4 bases and J dropped 1 base, with 25 bases sitting between them. Here the CDR3 DNA reads TGCGCCAGCAGTCCACGTTTTTACCTCGCCTGGGGGGGGAACACTGAAGCTTTCTTT. Protein sequence: CASSPRFYLAWGGNTEAFF.

Comment on this clone: No DNA is shown, since the ends of the CDR3 on it are uncertain; the CDR3 is the one TCRdb lists. This sequence joins TRBV27 and TRBJ1-2; the table gives TRBD1 as D, unverified against the DNA. The CDR3 is 13 residues long, counting both termini. Germline V gene data show CDR1 as MNHEY and CDR2 as SMNVEV (reference sequence). CDR3 region: CASSSGQGGGYTF.

The table lists this clone with a few counts. The chain employs TRBV18 and TRBJ1-5; no clear D gene. Germline values: CDR1 KGHSH, CDR2 LQKENI. The CDR3 contains 15 residues. V was pared by 3 bases and J by 2 bases, with 11 bases between. CDR3 DNA: TGTGCCAGCTCACCTGGAGTAGCGGGCAATCAGCCCCAGCATTTT. Translated: CASSPGVAGNQPQHF.

The chain employs TRBV3-1 (or the pseudogene TRBV3-2) and TRBJ2-1; D is unresolved. The CDR3 extends over 12 amino acids. V dropped 3 bases and J dropped 8 bases, with 8 bases sitting between them. Per the germline V gene, CDR1 is LGHDT and CDR2 is YNNKEL (reference sequence). CDR3 sequence reads: CASSQFSDEQFF. Here the CDR3 DNA reads TGTGCCAGCAGCCAGTTCAGCGATGAGCAGTTCTTC.

The V gene is TRBV28, the J gene TRBJ2-1; TRBD2 is a possible D gene (5 bases). The ends were cut back, 9 bases at V and 5 bases at J, with 17 bases in the middle. Germline assignment: CDR1 MDHEN and CDR2 SYDVKM. The CDR3 consists of 14 residues. CDR3 DNA sequence: TGTGCCAGTAACCGGGCCGACTATAACAATGAGCAGTTCTTC. Translating gives CASNRADYNNEQFF.

The genes are TRBV6-2 or TRBV6-3 and TRBJ1-5; 7 positions agree with TRBD1. V was clipped by 2 bases and J by 3 bases; unmatched bases: 13. CDR3 size: 18 residues. Per germline, CDR1 MNHEY and CDR2 SVGEGT. CDR3 loop: CASSYGSRDSSYNQPQHF. CDR3 nucleotide sequence: TGTGCCAGCAGTTACGGGTCTAGGGACAGCTCTTACAATCAGCCCCAGCATTTT.

The chain links TRBV6-5 to TRBJ2-5; D might be TRBD2 (5 bases). V was trimmed by 5 bases and J by 5 bases, leaving 9 bases between them. The CDR3 is made up of 12 amino acids. Per the germline V gene, CDR1 is MNHEY and CDR2 is SVGAGI. The CDR3 region has the DNA TGTGCCAGCAGTCGGGGAATGGAGACCCAGTACTTC. This translates into CASSRGMETQYF.

Here the CDR3 reads CASSAEVTSGELFF. CDR3 nucleotide sequence: TGTGCCAGCAGTGCCGAAGTAACTAGCGGGGAGCTGTTTTTT. The V call is TRBV27, the J call TRBJ2-2, with D possibly matching TRBD2 (5 bases). The germline V gene has CDR1 MNHEY and CDR2 SMNVEV (reference sequence). The CDR3 is made up of 14 amino acids. V lost 5 bases to trimming and J lost 7 bases, with 14 bases between them.

The chain uses TRBV7-8 and TRBJ1-5; D gene uncertain. CDR3 length: 14 residues. CDR1 is SGHVS, CDR2 FQNEAQ, per germline. Trimming left V 1 base short and J 4 bases short, with 8 bases between. CDR3 in amino acids: CASSLVDLNQPQHF. The DNA for the CDR3 is TGTGCCAGCAGCTTAGTGGACTTAAATCAGCCCCAGCATTTT.

V gene TRBV27 combines with J gene TRBJ2-4; 8 bases match TRBD1. The length of the CDR3 is 15 residues. CDR1 is MNHEY, CDR2 SMNVEV, per germline (reference sequence). V lost 6 bases and J lost 6; bases outside the gene matches: 10. CDR3 DNA sequence: TGTGCCAGCAGCCCACACCGAACAGGGGGAAACATTCAGTACTTC. Amino acids: CASSPHRTGGNIQYF.

CDR3 sequence reads: CASSLAPQSNTEAFF. DNA for the CDR3: TGTGCCAGCAGCTTAGCGCCCCAGTCGAACACTGAAGCTTTCTTT. The chain couples TRBV7-2 to TRBJ1-1; D is uncertain. The germline gives CDR1 SGHTA, CDR2 FQGNSA. The V end lost 0 bases, the J end lost 1 base, and 9 bases lay between the germline ends. The CDR3 consists of 15 residues.

In DNA form, the CDR3 reads TGTGCCAGCAGTGAAGTGAGTGGCGGGGTTGGGCCCCAGCATTTT. Translation: CASSEVSGGVGPQHF. V is TRBV6-1 and J is TRBJ1-5; D not resolved. The CDR3 sequence is 15 residues long. Germline CDR1 MNHNS, CDR2 SASEGT. The V and J ends lost 1 base and 9 bases respectively, with 16 bases between them.

This chain uses TRBV4-1 with TRBJ1-4; 12 positions match TRBD1. CDR3 length: 15 residues. From germline, CDR1 is MGHRA and CDR2 YSYEKL. V shed 1 base, J shed 10 bases, and the junction held 4 bases outside the gene matches. The CDR3 DNA reads as TGCGCCAGCAGCCAAGTCGGGGACAGGGGGCGAAAACTGTTTTTT. Its translation: CASSQVGDRGRKLFF.

The chain uses TRBV2 and TRBJ2-7; TRBD2 aligns across 13 bases. Trimming at V came to 6 bases and at J to 4 bases, leaving 6 bases not matched to a gene. The CDR3 runs to 15 residues. From germline, CDR1 is SNHLY and CDR2 FYNNEI. The DNA for the CDR3 is TGTGCCAGCAGAGCGGGGACTAGCGGGATTTACGAGCAGTACTTC. Its protein is CASRAGTSGIYEQYF.

The gene calls are TRBV19 and TRBJ2-1; 8 positions agree with TRBD1. The CDR3 has 16 amino acids. V was pared by 4 bases and J by 3 bases, with 8 bases of the junction left unmatched. Germline V gives CDR1 LNHDA, CDR2 SQIVND (reference sequence). In DNA form, the CDR3 reads TGTGCCAGTAGTAAGGACAGGGAAGGGGGCTACAATGAGCAGTTCTTC. It codes for CASSKDREGGYNEQFF.

The chain employs TRBV6-4 and TRBJ2-1; D may be TRBD2 (6 bases). V was pared by 6 bases and J by 3 bases, with 12 bases between. The V gene's germline CDR1 is MRHNA and CDR2 SNTAGT. The CDR3 sequence is 14 residues long. CDR3 nucleotide sequence: TGTGCCAGCAGGCTCTCTAGCGACTACAATGAGCAGTTCTTC. Translation: CASRLSSDYNEQFF.

J is TRBJ2-1 and V is TRBV28, with TRBD2 identical over 9 bases. The V segment lost 6 bases and the J segment 5 bases; nucleotides outside the gene matches: 8. The V gene's germline CDR1 is MDHEN and CDR2 SYDVKM. The CDR3 extends over 15 amino acids. Here the CDR3 DNA reads TGTGCCAGCAGCATGACTAGCGGTAAAAACAATGAGCAGTTCTTC. Translated, it gives CASSMTSGKNNEQFF.

The V and J genes are TRBV12-3 or TRBV12-4 and TRBJ1-5, with D unclear. This CDR3 is built from 13 residues. Trimming took 4 bases from V and 4 from J, leaving 8 bases between them. Here the CDR3 reads CASSSPLNQPQHF. The CDR3 DNA sequence: TGTGCCAGCAGTTCTCCTCTGAATCAGCCCCAGCATTTT.

The chain has TRBV2 and TRBJ1-1; possible D gene TRBD1, 6 bases. This CDR3 spans 15 amino acids. CDR1 SNHLY and CDR2 FYNNEI come from the germline V gene. Trimming took off 3 bases at V and 1 base at J, with 12 bases between the two ends. The CDR3: CASSDSPGANTEAFF. The CDR3 DNA reads TGTGCCAGCAGTGACTCCCCAGGGGCGAACACTGAAGCTTTCTTT.

The CDR3 nucleotides are TGTGCCAGCAGCTTGAAGATTGACACCACCGGGGAGCTGTTTTTT. It codes for CASSLKIDTTGELFF. The J gene is TRBJ2-2, the V gene TRBV5-4; D is unresolved. Per the germline V gene, CDR1 is SGHNT and CDR2 is YYREEE (reference sequence). The CDR3 spans 15 residues. V was trimmed by 1 base and J by 4 bases, leaving 11 bases between them.

The CDR3 loop is CASSLRLGDEQFF. The DNA of the CDR3 is TGTGCCAGCAGCCTTCGGCTGGGAGATGAGCAGTTCTTC. The chain is built from TRBV11-2 and TRBJ2-1; maybe TRBD2 (5 bases). Trimming took 5 bases from V and 8 from J, leaving 13 bases between them. The germline CDR1 and CDR2 sequences are SGHAT and FQNNGV. The CDR3 is made up of 13 amino acids.

The genes are TRBV7-9 and TRBJ2-1; TRBD1 agrees at 7 bases. Germline trimming cut 4 bases from V and 6 bases from J; bases unmatched to any gene: 3. There are 13 residues in the CDR3. The germline gives CDR1 SEHNR, CDR2 FQNEAQ (reference sequence). The CDR3 spells CASSYNRGNEQFF. Written as DNA, the CDR3 is TGTGCCAGCAGCTATAACAGGGGCAATGAGCAGTTCTTC. Based on the CDR3 plus reference TRBV7-9 and TRBJ2-1, the full variable domain is DTGVSQNPRHKITKRGQNVTFRCDPISEHNRLYWYRQTLGQGPEFLTYFQNEAQLEKSRLLSDRFSAERPKGSFSTLEIQRTEQGDSAMYLCASSYNRGNEQFFGPGTRLTVL.

V and J are TRBV7-3 and TRBJ2-2; unclear D gene. This CDR3 is 13 amino acids long. The V end was cut by 6 bases, the J end by 9 bases, with 14 bases between. Germline loops: CDR1 SGHTA, CDR2 FQGTGA. In DNA, the CDR3 is TGTGCCAGCAGTCCAGGATCTACTCGGGAGCTGTTTTTT. This codes for CASSPGSTRELFF.

In its sample, this clone was seen a few times. This chain uses TRBV4-1 with TRBJ2-2, with TRBD2 identical over 13 bases. Germline CDR1 MGHRA, CDR2 YSYEKL. The V gene end was trimmed by 4 bases and the J gene end by 7 bases; junction bases not matched to a gene: 6. The length of the CDR3 is 16 residues. CDR3 DNA sequence: TGCGCCAGCAGCCCGGGACTAGCGGGAAGGAACGGGGAGCTGTTTTTT. Protein product: CASSPGLAGRNGELFF.

The chain links TRBV2 to TRBJ1-3; D not resolved. From germline, CDR1 is SNHLY and CDR2 FYNNEI. Trimming took 4 bases from V and 6 from J, leaving 10 bases between them. CDR3 length: 13 amino acids. CDR3 region: CASSVVRENTIYF. The CDR3 nucleotides are TGTGCCAGCAGTGTGGTGAGGGAAAACACCATATATTTT.

This chain uses TRBV20-1 with TRBJ1-5; D gene ambiguous. The CDR3 is 12 residues long. The V end lost 3 bases, the J end lost 4 bases, and 7 bases lay between the germline ends. Germline-derived CDR1 and CDR2 are DFQATT and SNEGSKA (reference sequence). This CDR3 is CSASHGNQPQHF. CDR3 DNA: TGCAGTGCTAGTCACGGGAATCAGCCCCAGCATTTT.